These T cell receptor beta chains were read from a single sample in a study of T cells in Graves' hyperthyroidism and ophthalmopathy. TCRdb itself ran the multiplex PCR reads through MiXCR, one entry per CDR3 protein. Among about 410,000 distinct CDR3 sequences listed, about 15% were seen once. The sequenced sample consisted of blood. All receptors come from a woman under 40 with Graves' ophthalmopathy. CDR3s include the opening cysteine and the closing phenylalanine or tryptophan. D genes are given only for firm matches. Only part of the rows carry a size: once, few, many, or a class if the clone is expanded.

many,-,TRBJ2-1,TRBV20-1,TGCAGTGCTAGAGCCACCAGGGGAGGGGAGCAGTTCTTC,CSARATRGGEQFF
few,-,TRBJ1-2,TRBV29-1,TGCAGCGTTGAAAACCTCTATGGCTACACCTTC,CSVENLYGYTF
many,-,TRBJ1-2,TRBV11-2,TGTGCCAGCAAAAGGATTGGCAGAAACTATGGCTACACCTTC,CASKRIGRNYGYTF
many,-,TRBJ2-7,TRBV18,TGTGCCAGCTCGATGGACAGAGGGGAGCAGTACTTC,CASSMDRGEQYF
few,-,TRBJ1-1,TRBV6-1,TGTGCCAGCAGACCCGACTCACCGACTGAAGCTTTCTTT,CASRPDSPTEAFF
many,-,TRBJ1-1,TRBV12-3/TRBV12-4,TGTGCCAGCAGCAACAGGGTCCGCGCTGAAGCTTTCTTT,CASSNRVRAEAFF
many,TRBD2,TRBJ2-5,TRBV11-3,TGTGCCAGCAGTTACGCCTCCGGGCGGGGGGCCTCCCGAGGGGGGGAGACCCAGTACTTC,CASSYASGRGASRGGETQYF
-,TRBD1,TRBJ1-6,TRBV29-1,TGCAGCGCTGGACAGGGAAACGAAAATTCACCCCTCCACTTT,CSAGQGNENSPLHF
few,TRBD2,TRBJ2-5,TRBV7-9,TGTGCCAGCAGCTTAGCCCCCGGGGGGGAAGAGACCCAGCACTTC,CASSLAPGGEETQHF
-,-,TRBJ1-4,TRBV6-1,TGTGCCAGCAGTGAAGGGGGGAATGAAAAACTGTTTTTT,CASSEGGNEKLFF
many,TRBD2,TRBJ2-7,TRBV12-3/TRBV12-4,TGTGCCAGCCTCCGTGGCGGGGGGCTCTCCTACGAGCAGTACTTC,CASLRGGGLSYEQYF
-,TRBD1,TRBJ2-7,TRBV19,TGTGCCAGTACCCCCGGGACAGGGCACTACGAGCAGTACTTC,CASTPGTGHYEQYF
few,TRBD1,TRBJ1-1,TRBV10-2,TGCGCCAGCAGTGACCATCGGAGGGGGCGGAGGAACACTGAAGCTTTCTTT,CASSDHRRGRRNTEAFF
many,TRBD1,TRBJ2-1,TRBV6-1,TGTGCCAGCAGTGAAGCGCTAGACAGGGCCTACAATGAGCAGTTCTTC,CASSEALDRAYNEQFF
many,-,TRBJ2-5,TRBV9,TGTGCCAGCAGCGTAGATAGGGGCCAAGAGACCCAGTACTTC,CASSVDRGQETQYF
many,-,TRBJ2-5,TRBV7-8,TGTGCCAGCAGCTTAGTGAAGGGAGTCGAGACCCAGTACTTC,CASSLVKGVETQYF
few,-,TRBJ1-1,TRBV13,TGTGCCAGCAGCTCGACGGGTAGGGGGACTGAAGCTTTCTTT,CASSSTGRGTEAFF
many,TRBD1,TRBJ2-7,TRBV11-2,TGTGCCAGCAGCTGGGACAGGGGGGGGTACGAGCAGTACTTC,CASSWDRGGYEQYF
many,-,TRBJ2-1,TRBV2,TGTGCCAGCAGTGGACCCCGTCCCAGTGAGCAGTTCTTC,CASSGPRPSEQFF
once,-,TRBJ1-6,TRBV3-1,TGTGCCAGCAGCCAAGAGCTGGGACAAGGGGCTAATTCACCCCTCCACTTT,CASSQELGQGANSPLHF
few,-,TRBJ2-2,TRBV29-1,TGCAGCGTTGCCGGGTTGTCGACCGGGGAGCTGTTTTTT,CSVAGLSTGELFF
many,-,TRBJ2-7,TRBV27,TGTGCCAGCAGTTTATCGACCGGACAGTATTCCTACGAGCAGTACTTC,CASSLSTGQYSYEQYF
many,TRBD2,TRBJ2-3,TRBV18,TGTGCCAGCTCACCACTATACGGGGGGTTCCGGGATACGCAGTATTTT,CASSPLYGGFRDTQYF
many,-,TRBJ2-5,TRBV7-3,TGTGCCAGCAGTTTACTTGGGAGAGAGACCCAGTACTTC,CASSLLGRETQYF
many,-,TRBJ1-5,TRBV27,TGTGCCAGCAGTCCCCTTGGACAGCACAATCAGCCCCAGCATTTT,CASSPLGQHNQPQHF
many,TRBD2,TRBJ2-1,TRBV28,TGTGCCAGCAGTCCGGGAACCGGGACTAGAGCCAATGAGCAGTTCTTC,CASSPGTGTRANEQFF
-,TRBD2,TRBJ2-1,TRBV7-8,TGTGCCAGCAGCTCCCGACAGATGACTAGCGGGAGAGTCGGTGAGCAGTTCTTC,CASSSRQMTSGRVGEQFF
-,-,TRBJ2-5,TRBV3-1,TGTGCCAGCAGCCAAGAGGGGGGTAGGCGGACCCAGTACTTC,CASSQEGGRRTQYF
many,TRBD1,TRBJ2-7,TRBV3-1,TGTGCCAGCAGCCAAGGGACAGGGGTTGGCTCCTACGAGCAGTACTTC,CASSQGTGVGSYEQYF
many,-,TRBJ2-1,TRBV12-3/TRBV12-4,TGTGCCAGCAGTTGGACCGCAGGGTCTGCTGAGCAGTTCTTC,CASSWTAGSAEQFF
few,-,TRBJ2-3,TRBV5-8,TGTGCCAGCACCGCTAGCGGCACAGATACGCAGTATTTT,CASTASGTDTQYF
-,TRBD2,TRBJ2-5,TRBV6-1,TGTGCCAGCAGAGCCGCGGGGGGGGTAGTCCAAGAGACCCAGTACTTC,CASRAAGGVVQETQYF
few,-,TRBJ2-1,TRBV9,TGTGCCAGCAGCGGGCCGACGAGCTCCTACAATGAGCAGTTCTTC,CASSGPTSSYNEQFF
-,-,TRBJ2-3,TRBV28,TGTGCCAGCAGTTTAGAGGCGGGGGCCACAGATACGCAGTATTTT,CASSLEAGATDTQYF
-,TRBD2,TRBJ2-7,TRBV20-1,TGCAGTGCTAGATCCAGCGGGGGGCCTCCCTACGAGCAGTACTTC,CSARSSGGPPYEQYF
few,TRBD1,TRBJ1-1,TRBV29-1,TGCAGCGTTGAACCCGAAGCGACAGGGTTGGCCACTGAAGCTTTCTTT,CSVEPEATGLATEAFF
many,-,TRBJ2-3,TRBV30,TGTGCCTGGAGTAGGGGCTATACGCAGTATTTT,CAWSRGYTQYF
many,TRBD2,TRBJ2-7,TRBV5-1,TGCGCCAGCAGCCCAACCGGACTAGCGGGATCCTACGAGCAGTACTTC,CASSPTGLAGSYEQYF
many,-,TRBJ2-7,TRBV11-2,TGTGCCAGCAGCTTAGATAGAGGGATTTCGTACGAGCAGTACTTC,CASSLDRGISYEQYF
-,-,TRBJ1-4,TRBV28,TGTGCCAGCAGCGCACCCACTTCAAATGGGAGGGAAAGTGAAAAACTGTTTTTT,CASSAPTSNGRESEKLFF
-,TRBD1,TRBJ1-4,TRBV20-1,TGCAGTGCTTGGACAGGGGGGGAAAAACTGTTTTTT,CSAWTGGEKLFF
-,-,TRBJ2-7,TRBV7-6,TGTGCCAGCAGCTTAGGAAGAGGTTTCCCCTACGAGCAGTACTTC,CASSLGRGFPYEQYF
-,-,TRBJ2-3,TRBV4-1,TGCGCCAGCAGCCTACAGAACACAGATACGCAGTATTTT,CASSLQNTDTQYF
many,TRBD1,TRBJ1-2,TRBV2,TGTGCCAGCAGTCGGACAGGCTTAGGGTATCGCTACACCTTC,CASSRTGLGYRYTF
-,-,TRBJ1-2,TRBV29-1,TGCAGCGTTGAAGATGGACAGAACTTTAACTATGGCTACACCTTC,CSVEDGQNFNYGYTF
many,-,TRBJ1-1,TRBV29-1,TGCAGCGTGGGTCAGGGTCCTGACACTGAAGCTTTCTTT,CSVGQGPDTEAFF
many,TRBD2,TRBJ2-5,TRBV18,TGTGCCAGCTCACCTACTAGCGGGGGGGCCGAAGGGGAGACCCAGTACTTC,CASSPTSGGAEGETQYF
-,-,TRBJ2-5,TRBV19,TGTGCCAGTAGAAGCAATCCGGGGGCGGCCCAGTACTTC,CASRSNPGAAQYF
many,TRBD1,TRBJ2-1,TRBV20-1,TGCAGTGCTAGAGATAGGGCAGGGGGTGAGGGTGAGCAGTTCTTC,CSARDRAGGEGEQFF
many,TRBD2,TRBJ2-5,TRBV7-9,TGTGCCAGCAGCCCCGGACTAGCAGACCAAGAGACCCAGTACTTC,CASSPGLADQETQYF